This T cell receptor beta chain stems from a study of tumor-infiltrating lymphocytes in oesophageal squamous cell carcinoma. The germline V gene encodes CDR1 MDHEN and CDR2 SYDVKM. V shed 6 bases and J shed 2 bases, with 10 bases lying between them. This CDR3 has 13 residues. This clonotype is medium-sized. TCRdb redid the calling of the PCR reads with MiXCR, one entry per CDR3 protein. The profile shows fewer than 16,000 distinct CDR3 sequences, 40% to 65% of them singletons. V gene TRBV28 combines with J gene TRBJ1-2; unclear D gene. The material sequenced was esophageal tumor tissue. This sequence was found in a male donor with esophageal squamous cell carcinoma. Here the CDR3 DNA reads TGTGCCAGCAGCCGACAAGCCAACTATGGCTACACCTTC. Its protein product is CASSRQANYGYTF.